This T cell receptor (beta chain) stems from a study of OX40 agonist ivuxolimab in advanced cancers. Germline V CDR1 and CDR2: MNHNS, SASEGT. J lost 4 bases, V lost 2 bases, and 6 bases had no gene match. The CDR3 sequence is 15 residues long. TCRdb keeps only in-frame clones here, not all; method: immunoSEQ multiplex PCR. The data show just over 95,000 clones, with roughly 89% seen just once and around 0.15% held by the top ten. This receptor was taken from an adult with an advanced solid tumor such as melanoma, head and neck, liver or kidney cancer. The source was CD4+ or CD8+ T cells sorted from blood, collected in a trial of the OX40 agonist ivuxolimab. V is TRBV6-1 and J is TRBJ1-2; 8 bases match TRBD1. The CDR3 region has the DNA TGTGCCAGCAGTGAACTGGACAGGGTGAGCTATGGCTACACCTTC. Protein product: CASSELDRVSYGYTF.